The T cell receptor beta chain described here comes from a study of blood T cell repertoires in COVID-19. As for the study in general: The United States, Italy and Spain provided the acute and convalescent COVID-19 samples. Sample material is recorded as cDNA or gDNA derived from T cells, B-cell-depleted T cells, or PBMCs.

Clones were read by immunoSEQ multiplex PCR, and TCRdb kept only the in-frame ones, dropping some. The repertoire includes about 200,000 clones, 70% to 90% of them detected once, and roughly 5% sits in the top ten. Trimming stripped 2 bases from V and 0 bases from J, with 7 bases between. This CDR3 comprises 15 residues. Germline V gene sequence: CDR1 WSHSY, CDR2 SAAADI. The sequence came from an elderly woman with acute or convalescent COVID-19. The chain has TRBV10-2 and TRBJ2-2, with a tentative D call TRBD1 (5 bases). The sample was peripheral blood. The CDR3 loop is CASSEGHTNTGELFF. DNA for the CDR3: TGCGCCAGCAGTGAGGGACATACGAACACCGGGGAGCTGTTTTTT.